Listed below are T cell receptor beta chains from one sample, sequenced in a study of long-term antiretroviral therapy in people with HIV. Only in-frame clones appear in the TCRdb table, and some are missing; sequencing was by immunoSEQ multiplex PCR. The sample lists tens of thousands of clones, over 80% seen once, with approximately 9.9% in the top ten. The sequenced sample was unsorted PBMCs, obtained 2.7 to 2.9 years after starting antiretroviral therapy. All receptors come from a man aged 30 to 45 with HIV. Both conserved end residues are part of each CDR3. Fields, in order: clone size, V gene, D gene, J gene, CDR3 DNA, CDR3 protein. D genes are given only for firm matches. The size of a clone is reported for some rows only, either as once, few or many, or as a class for expanded clones.

>once|TRBV6-1|-|TRBJ1-5
TGTGCCAGCAGTGACCGTACCTTCGGAAGCAATCAGCCCCAGCATTTT
CASSDRTFGSNQPQHF
>once|TRBV18|-|TRBJ2-3
TGTGCCAGCTCACTACTACCATTAGTCTATTTT
CASSLLPLVYF
>-|TRBV6-6|-|TRBJ2-3
TGTGCCAGCAGTTACTCCCTGAGATTCACAGATACGCAGTATTTT
CASSYSLRFTDTQYF
>-|TRBV19|TRBD1|TRBJ1-1
TGTGCCACCTCGTCCCCCGGGACAGGGTTGTCGTTTGAACCTGAAGCTTTCTTT
CATSSPGTGLSFEPEAFF
>-|TRBV9|-|TRBJ2-1
TGTGCCAGCAACCCCCAGAGCTCCTACAATGAGCAGTTCTTC
CASNPQSSYNEQFF
>-|TRBV11-2|-|TRBJ2-5
TGTGCCAGCAGCTTACTGGGCAGGGACTACTTC
CASSLLGRDYF
>-|TRBV19|-|TRBJ2-7
TGTGCCAGTAGCACGGACAGAGACACTTACGAGCAGTACTTC
CASSTDRDTYEQYF
>-|TRBV7-2|-|TRBJ1-4
TGTGCCAGCAGCTTAGCACAGGCGATCAATGAAAAACTGTTTTTT
CASSLAQAINEKLFF
>-|TRBV13|-|TRBJ1-5
TGTGCCAGCAGCTTCAGGGGCTCCCCGGGGCAGCCCCAGCATTTT
CASSFRGSPGQPQHF
>-|TRBV7-2|-|TRBJ2-6
TGTGCCAGCAGCTTAGTGTCCGGGGCTGGGGCCAACGTCCTGACTTTC
CASSLVSGAGANVLTF
>-|TRBV14|-|TRBJ1-1
TGTGCCAGCAGCCACGCTAATGGGGGGAAGGAAGCTTTCTTT
CASSHANGGKEAFF
>-|TRBV11-2|-|TRBJ2-7
TGTGCCAGCAGCTTCACGACAGGTGATTTTCACGAGCAGTACTTC
CASSFTTGDFHEQYF
>-|TRBV5-5|-|TRBJ2-1
TGTGCCAGCAGCTTGGGCCGGTCTACCTACAATGAGCAGTTCTTC
CASSLGRSTYNEQFF
>-|TRBV30|TRBD1|TRBJ2-1
TGTGCCTGGCTAGCCGACCCGGGACAGGGGTACAATGAGCAGTTCTTC
CAWLADPGQGYNEQFF
>-|TRBV30|-|TRBJ1-5
TGTGCCTGGAGTGTAGGGGCGCCAAATCAGCCCCAGCATTTT
CAWSVGAPNQPQHF
>-|TRBV28|TRBD2|TRBJ2-1
TGTGCCAGCAATTTCGCGGGGGTCTACAATGAGCAGTTCTTC
CASNFAGVYNEQFF
>-|TRBV25-1|-|TRBJ2-7
TGTGCCAGCAGTGAATGGGGAGAGGGCTACGAGCAGTACTTC
CASSEWGEGYEQYF
>-|TRBV27|-|TRBJ2-4
TGTGCCAGCAGTTTATTAGGCGGGGCGGGCATTCAGTACTTC
CASSLLGGAGIQYF
>-|TRBV5-4|TRBD1|TRBJ1-2
TGTGCCAGCAGCTTGGACAGGGGCACCTATGGCTACACCTTC
CASSLDRGTYGYTF
>-|TRBV4-3|TRBD1|TRBJ1-1
TGCGCCAGCAGCCAAGATTGGACAGGGAGCTCTGAAGCTTTCTTT
CASSQDWTGSSEAFF
>-|TRBV5-1|TRBD2|TRBJ2-7
TGCGCCAGCAGTTTTATAGCGGGAGGGCCGTATGAGCAGTACTTC
CASSFIAGGPYEQYF
>once|TRBV7-2|-|TRBJ2-7
TGTGCCAGCAGCCCAACCAGGGGCGAGCAGTACTTC
CASSPTRGEQYF
>-|TRBV28|-|TRBJ2-1
TGTGCCAGCAGTTTGGTCCAGGGGAACTCCTACAATGAGCAGTTCTTC
CASSLVQGNSYNEQFF
>-|TRBV28|-|TRBJ2-2
TGTGCCAGCACCGGAAGGGGGAGCTTCGGCACCGGGGAGCTGTTTTTT
CASTGRGSFGTGELFF